This TCR beta chain was found in a study of glioma-infiltrating T cells. Amplification of TCR alpha and beta CDR3 regions from RNA used iRepertoire nested multiplex PCR. One-step reverse transcription and amplification started from about 100-400 ng of tissue mRNA or PBMC total RNA. MiXCR was run by TCRdb on the multiplex PCR reads, yielding one entry per CDR3 protein. The sample yields about 17,000 distinct CDR3 sequences, roughly 60% seen once. The germline CDR1 and CDR2 sequences are MNHEY and SMNVEV (reference sequence). The CDR3 totals 16 residues. V shed 2 bases and J shed 0 bases, with 8 bases lying between them. Study-level points and caveats: Non-neoplastic patients had below-expected tissue-blood divergence, while all gliomas exceeded expectation. Very few CDR3 sequences were shared between tissue and blood.

Only a few counts were recorded for this clonotype. Its target is not known. The TCR originated in a human donor with low-grade glioma or glioblastoma, undergoing nonglioma brain surgery, or in good health (not recorded which). The chain carries TRBV27 and TRBJ1-6; tentative D call: TRBD1 (6 bases). Material for sequencing was glioma tissue, nonneoplastic brain tissue, or PBMCs (not recorded which). The CDR3 is CASSLKGVSYNSPLHF. DNA of the CDR3: TGTGCCAGCAGTTTAAAGGGGGTCTCCTATAATTCACCCCTCCACTTT.